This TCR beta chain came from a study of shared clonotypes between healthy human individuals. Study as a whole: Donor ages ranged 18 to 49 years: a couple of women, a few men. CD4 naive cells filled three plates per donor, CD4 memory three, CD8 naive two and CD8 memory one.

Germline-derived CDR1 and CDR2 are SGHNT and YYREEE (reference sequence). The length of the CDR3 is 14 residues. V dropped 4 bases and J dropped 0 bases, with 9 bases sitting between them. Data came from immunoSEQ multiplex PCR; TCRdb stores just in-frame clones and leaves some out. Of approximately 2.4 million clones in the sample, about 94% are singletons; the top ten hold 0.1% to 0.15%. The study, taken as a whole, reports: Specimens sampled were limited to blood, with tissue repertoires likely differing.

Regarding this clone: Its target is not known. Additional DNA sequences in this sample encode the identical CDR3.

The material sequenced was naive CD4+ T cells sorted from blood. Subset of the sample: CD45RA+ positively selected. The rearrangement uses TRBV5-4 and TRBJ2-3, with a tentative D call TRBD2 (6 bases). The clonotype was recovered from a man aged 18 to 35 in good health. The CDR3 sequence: CASSPSGSTDTQYF. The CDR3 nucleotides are TGTGCCAGCAGCCCCAGCGGGAGCACAGATACGCAGTATTTT.